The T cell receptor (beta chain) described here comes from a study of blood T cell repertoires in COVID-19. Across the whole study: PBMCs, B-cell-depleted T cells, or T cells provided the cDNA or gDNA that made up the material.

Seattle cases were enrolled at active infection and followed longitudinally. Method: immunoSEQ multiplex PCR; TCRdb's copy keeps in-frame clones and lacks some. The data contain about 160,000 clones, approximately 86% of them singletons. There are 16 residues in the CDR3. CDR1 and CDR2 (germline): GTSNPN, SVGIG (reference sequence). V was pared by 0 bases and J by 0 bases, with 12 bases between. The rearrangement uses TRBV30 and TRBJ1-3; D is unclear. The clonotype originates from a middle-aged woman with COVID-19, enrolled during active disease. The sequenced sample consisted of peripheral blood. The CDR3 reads CAWSVLGGISGNTIYF. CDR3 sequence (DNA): TGTGCCTGGAGTGTATTGGGCGGGATCTCTGGAAACACCATATATTTT. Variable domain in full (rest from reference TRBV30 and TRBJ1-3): SQTIHQWPATLVQPVGSPLSLECTVEGTSNPNLYWYRQAAGRGLQLLFYSVGIGQISSEVPQNLSASRPQDRQFILSSKKLLLSDSGFYLCAWSVLGGISGNTIYFGEGSWLTVV.